A selection of T cell receptor beta chains follows, all from one sample in a study of a mutant IDH1 vaccine in newly diagnosed glioma. No antigen has been assigned to these receptors. Clones were read by immunoSEQ multiplex PCR, and TCRdb kept only the in-frame ones, dropping some. The data contain 50,000 to 65,000 clones, roughly four fifths of them singletons. The material was PBMCs, obtained from a glioma patient whose treatment included an IDH1 peptide vaccine. The source is a woman aged 45 to 65 with glioma. Each CDR3 is given with its conserved first and last residue. A D gene is named only where the DNA matches it firmly. Not all rows give a size; the values are once, few, many and, for expanded clones, a class.

D gene | CDR3 length | J gene | clone size | V gene | CDR3 DNA | CDR3 protein
TRBD1 | 18 | TRBJ1-1 | - | TRBV7-2 | TGTGCCAGCAGCTTAGTTTACAGGACAGGTAGGGGAGGGACTGAAGCTTTCTTT | CASSLVYRTGRGGTEAFF
- | 15 | TRBJ1-5 | - | TRBV4-1 | TGCGCCAGCAGCCAAGATCGGAATAGCAATCAGCCCCAGCATTTT | CASSQDRNSNQPQHF
- | 16 | TRBJ2-2 | - | TRBV18 | TGTGCCAGCTCACCACCGGGGGGACGGGACACCGGGGAGCTGTTTTTT | CASSPPGGRDTGELFF
- | 15 | TRBJ1-4 | - | TRBV18 | TGTGCCAGCTCACCCCGCACGGCCTCGGATGAAAAACTGTTTTTT | CASSPRTASDEKLFF
- | 15 | TRBJ1-6 | - | TRBV27 | TGTGTATTCCTCTTCTGGGACAAAAAGGACTCACCCCTCCACTTT | CVFLFWDKKDSPLHF
TRBD1 | 15 | TRBJ2-2 | - | TRBV9 | TGTGCCAGCAGCTTGGGGACAGGGGGCACCGGGGAGCTGTTTTTT | CASSLGTGGTGELFF
- | 15 | TRBJ1-6 | - | TRBV7-8 | TGTGCCAGCAGCTTAGCCCATGGTAGTAATTCACCCCTCCACTTT | CASSLAHGSNSPLHF
- | 14 | TRBJ2-1 | - | TRBV5-1 | TGCGCCAGCAGCTTGATGGGACAATACAATGAGCAGTTCTTC | CASSLMGQYNEQFF
- | 14 | TRBJ1-1 | once | TRBV5-1 | TGCGCCAGCAGCTTGGATCCAAGGAACACTGAAGCTTTCTTT | CASSLDPRNTEAFF
TRBD1 | 16 | TRBJ2-3 | - | TRBV2 | TGTGCCAGCGGCCGGGACAGGGGTTCTAGCACAGATACGCAGTATTTT | CASGRDRGSSTDTQYF
- | 13 | TRBJ1-1 | - | TRBV9 | TGTGCCAGCAGCGTGGGCGCAGAGTCTGAAGCTTTCTTT | CASSVGAESEAFF
TRBD2 | 15 | TRBJ2-1 | few | TRBV25-1 | TGTGCCAGCAGTGAGACGGGGGGGAGCTACAATGAGCAGTTCTTC | CASSETGGSYNEQFF
- | 15 | TRBJ2-7 | - | TRBV7-2 | TGTGCCAGCAGCTTAGCACGGGGGACTTCCTACGAGCAGTACTTC | CASSLARGTSYEQYF
TRBD1 | 13 | TRBJ1-1 | once | TRBV9 | TGTGCCAGCAGCCCGACAGACAGGGGAGAAGCTTTCTTT | CASSPTDRGEAFF
TRBD1 | 18 | TRBJ1-5 | - | TRBV27 | TGTGCCAGCAGCCGACTCTCCGGGACAGGAAATAGCAATCAGCCCCAGCATTTT | CASSRLSGTGNSNQPQHF
- | 15 | TRBJ1-6 | - | TRBV5-8 | TGTGCCAGCAGGCTGGACGGGACCCATAATTCACCCCTCCACTTT | CASRLDGTHNSPLHF
- | 15 | TRBJ1-3 | - | TRBV25-1 | TGTGCCAGCAGTGAAGCAGGGGCGCGGGGAAACACCATATATTTT | CASSEAGARGNTIYF
- | 14 | TRBJ1-2 | - | TRBV6-4 | TGTGCCAGCAGTGTGTCGGGGGCTCCTGGACCCTACACCTTC | CASSVSGAPGPYTF
- | 11 | TRBJ1-6 | - | TRBV7-6 | TGTGCCAGCAGCGAGTATTCACCCCTCCACTTT | CASSEYSPLHF
- | 16 | TRBJ2-5 | - | TRBV9 | TGTGCCAGCAGCGTAGGCGGAAGGGCGGAAGGCGAGACCCAGTACTTC | CASSVGGRAEGETQYF
- | 14 | TRBJ1-3 | - | TRBV5-1 | TGCGCCAGCAGCTTGGGGGGGACGGAAAACACCATATATTTT | CASSLGGTENTIYF
- | 15 | TRBJ1-3 | - | TRBV5-4 | TGTGCCAGCAGCTTGAGAGGGTCCTCTGGAAACACCATATATTTT | CASSLRGSSGNTIYF
TRBD2 | 13 | TRBJ2-7 | - | TRBV29-1 | TGCAGCGTCTCCGGGACTAGTCCTTACGAGCAGTACTTC | CSVSGTSPYEQYF
- | 17 | TRBJ1-5 | - | TRBV5-6 | TGTGCCAGCAGCTTTGGCGGGACCCATTATAGCAATCAGCCCCAGCATTTT | CASSFGGTHYSNQPQHF
- | 14 | TRBJ2-6 | - | TRBV6-5 | TGTGCCAGCAGCATGTTCTCTGGGGCCAACGTCCTGACTTTC | CASSMFSGANVLTF
- | 15 | TRBJ2-7 | - | TRBV5-4 | TGTGCCAGCAGCTTACTTGGGGACGTCCACTACGAGCAGTACTTC | CASSLLGDVHYEQYF
- | 13 | TRBJ1-1 | - | TRBV25-1 | TGTGCCAGCAGTGTAGGGGAGAACACTGAAGCTTTCTTT | CASSVGENTEAFF
- | 14 | TRBJ1-2 | - | TRBV6-5 | TGTGCCAGCAGTCTCCTTCTGCTAGTTTATGGCTACACCTTC | CASSLLLLVYGYTF
- | 15 | TRBJ1-4 | - | TRBV9 | TGTGCCAGCAGCGTAGGTGGGGGTTCTGTAGAAAAACTGTTTTTT | CASSVGGGSVEKLFF
- | 15 | TRBJ1-3 | - | TRBV7-9 | TGTGCCAGCAGCTTAGTGCAGCTTACTGGAAACACCATATATTTT | CASSLVQLTGNTIYF
- | 14 | TRBJ2-1 | - | TRBV7-3 | TGTGCCAGCAGCCCAAACAGCGCTATGGAGGAGCAGTTCTTC | CASSPNSAMEEQFF
- | 14 | TRBJ2-7 | - | TRBV9 | TGTGCCAGCAGCGCGCGGATGGACAGCTACGAGCAGTACTTC | CASSARMDSYEQYF
TRBD1 | 17 | TRBJ2-5 | - | TRBV5-6 | TGTGCCAGCAGCCCTACTCTTGGGACAGGGGGCGAAGAGACCCAGTACTTC | CASSPTLGTGGEETQYF
- | 12 | TRBJ2-5 | - | TRBV7-8 | TGTGCCAGCCTCCTTTGGGGTGGGACCCAGTACTTC | CASLLWGGTQYF
- | 13 | TRBJ1-5 | - | TRBV7-9 | TGTGCCAGCAGCTTCGGAGGGAATCAGCCCCAGCATTTT | CASSFGGNQPQHF